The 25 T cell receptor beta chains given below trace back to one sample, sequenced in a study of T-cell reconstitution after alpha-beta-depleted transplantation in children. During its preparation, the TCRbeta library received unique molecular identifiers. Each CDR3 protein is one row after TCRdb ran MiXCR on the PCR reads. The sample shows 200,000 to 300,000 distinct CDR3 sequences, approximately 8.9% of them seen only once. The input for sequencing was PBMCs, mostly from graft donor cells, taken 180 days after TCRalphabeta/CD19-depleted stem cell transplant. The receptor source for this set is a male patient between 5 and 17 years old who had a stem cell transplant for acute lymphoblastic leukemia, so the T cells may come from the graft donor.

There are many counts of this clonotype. Here the CDR3 reads CASSTAAGGPYEQYF. CDR3 coding DNA: TGTGCCAGCAGTACCGCAGCGGGGGGCCCCTACGAGCAGTACTTC. This chain joins TRBV9 and TRBJ2-7, with 9 bases identical to TRBD2. With 5 bases clipped from V and 2 bases from J, the junction kept 8 bases outside the gene matches. The CDR3 length is 15 residues. In germline, CDR1 is SGDLS, CDR2 YYNGEE. The variable domain in full, with the rest retrieved from reference TRBV9 and TRBJ2-7, is DSGVTQTPKHLITATGQRVTLRCSPRSGDLSVYWYQQSLDQGLQFLIQYYNGEERAKGNILERFSAQQFPDLHSELNLSSLELGDSALYFCASSTAAGGPYEQYFGPGTRLTVT.

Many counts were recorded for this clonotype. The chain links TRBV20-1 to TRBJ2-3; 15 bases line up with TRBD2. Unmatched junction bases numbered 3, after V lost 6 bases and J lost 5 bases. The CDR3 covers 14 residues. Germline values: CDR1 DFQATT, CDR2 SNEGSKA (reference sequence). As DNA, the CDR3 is TGCAGTGCCAGGGGACTAGCGGGAGGAGATACGCAGTATTTT. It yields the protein CSARGLAGGDTQYF.

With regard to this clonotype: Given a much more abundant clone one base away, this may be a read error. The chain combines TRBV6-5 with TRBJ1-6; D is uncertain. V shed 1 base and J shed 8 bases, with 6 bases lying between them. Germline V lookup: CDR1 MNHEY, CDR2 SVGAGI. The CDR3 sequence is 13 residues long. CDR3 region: CASSYFLDSPLHF. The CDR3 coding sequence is TGTGCCAGCAGTTACTTCCTCGATTCACCCCTCCACTTT.

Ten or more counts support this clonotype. In nucleotides, the CDR3 is TGTGCCAGCAGCCAGGACAGGGCCCCCTGGGACGAGCAGTACTTC. Protein: CASSQDRAPWDEQYF. The V call is TRBV3-1, the J call TRBJ2-7; 8 bases are a match to TRBD1. The trim removed 3 bases at V and 5 bases at J, leaving 9 bases unmatched. Germline lookup yields CDR1 LGHDT and CDR2 YNNKEL (reference sequence). CDR3 length: 15 residues.

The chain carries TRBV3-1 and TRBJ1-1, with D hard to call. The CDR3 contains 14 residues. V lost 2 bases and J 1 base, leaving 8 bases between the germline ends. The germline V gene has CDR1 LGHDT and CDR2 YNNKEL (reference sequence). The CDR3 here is CASSQWGGNTEAFF. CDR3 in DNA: TGTGCCAGCAGCCAATGGGGAGGGAACACTGAAGCTTTCTTT.

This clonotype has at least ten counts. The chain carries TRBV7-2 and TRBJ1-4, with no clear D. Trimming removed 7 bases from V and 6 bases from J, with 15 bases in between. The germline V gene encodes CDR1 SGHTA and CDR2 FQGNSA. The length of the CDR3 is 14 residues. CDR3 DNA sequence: TGTGCCAGCACCCGCAACGTGGGTTATGAAAAACTGTTTTTT. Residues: CASTRNVGYEKLFF.

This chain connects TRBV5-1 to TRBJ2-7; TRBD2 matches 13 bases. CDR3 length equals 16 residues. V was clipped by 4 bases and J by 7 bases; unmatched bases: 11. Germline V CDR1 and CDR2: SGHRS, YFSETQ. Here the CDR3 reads CASSIWTSGSFGEQYF. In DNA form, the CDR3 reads TGCGCCAGCAGCATATGGACTAGCGGGAGCTTTGGTGAGCAGTACTTC.

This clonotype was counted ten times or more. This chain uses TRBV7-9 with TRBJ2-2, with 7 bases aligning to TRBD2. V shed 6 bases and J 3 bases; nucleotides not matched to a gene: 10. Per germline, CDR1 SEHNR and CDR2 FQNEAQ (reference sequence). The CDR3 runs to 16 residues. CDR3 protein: CASRSLLSGDTGELFF. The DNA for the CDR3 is TGTGCCAGCAGATCCCTCCTCAGCGGGGACACCGGGGAGCTGTTTTTT.

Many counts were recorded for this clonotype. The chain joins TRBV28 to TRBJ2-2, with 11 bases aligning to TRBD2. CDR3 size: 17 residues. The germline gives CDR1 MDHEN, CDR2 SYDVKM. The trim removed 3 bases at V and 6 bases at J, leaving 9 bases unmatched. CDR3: CASSFTSGSGPAGELFF. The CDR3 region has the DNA TGTGCCAGCAGTTTCACTAGCGGGAGCGGACCCGCCGGGGAGCTGTTTTTT.

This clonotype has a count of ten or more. The CDR3 is CASSPGPSGPEQYF. DNA for the CDR3: TGTGCCAGCAGCCCTGGGCCATCGGGCCCCGAGCAGTACTTC. The gene calls are TRBV6-2 or TRBV6-3 and TRBJ2-7; D is undetermined. Trimming shortened V by 6 bases and J by 6 bases, and 18 bases separated the two germline ends. The germline V gene encodes CDR1 MNHEY and CDR2 SVGEGT. This CDR3 has 14 residues.

CDR3 DNA sequence: TGTGCCAGCAGCCAACCGGGCGCCCCGACATGGGATACGCAGTATTTT. Its translation is CASSQPGAPTWDTQYF. The J gene is TRBJ2-3, the V gene TRBV4-2; no clear D. Germline V gene lookup returns CDR1 LGHNA and CDR2 YNFKEQ. V dropped 2 bases and J dropped 6 bases, with 18 bases sitting between them. CDR3 length: 16 amino acids.

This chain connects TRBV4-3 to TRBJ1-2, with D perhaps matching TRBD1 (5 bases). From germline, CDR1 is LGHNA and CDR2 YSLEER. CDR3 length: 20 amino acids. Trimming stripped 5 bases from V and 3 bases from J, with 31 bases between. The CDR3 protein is CASSRESKRDLPLRHYGYTF. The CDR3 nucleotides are TGCGCCAGCAGCAGGGAGAGTAAGCGGGACCTCCCCCTTAGGCACTATGGCTACACCTTC.

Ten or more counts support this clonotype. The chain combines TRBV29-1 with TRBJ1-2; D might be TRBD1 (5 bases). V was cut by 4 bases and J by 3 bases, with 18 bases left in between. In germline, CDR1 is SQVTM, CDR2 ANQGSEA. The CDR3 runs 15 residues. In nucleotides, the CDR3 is TGCAGCGTTGCCTGGAGGGGCCGAGGGTACTATGGCTACACCTTC. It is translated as CSVAWRGRGYYGYTF.

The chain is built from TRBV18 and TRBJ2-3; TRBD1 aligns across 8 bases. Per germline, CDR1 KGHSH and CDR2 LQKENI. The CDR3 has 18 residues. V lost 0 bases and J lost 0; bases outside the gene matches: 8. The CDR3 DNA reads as TGTGCCAGCTCACCACCGGTAGGGACAGGTCCAAGCACAGATACGCAGTATTTT. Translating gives CASSPPVGTGPSTDTQYF.

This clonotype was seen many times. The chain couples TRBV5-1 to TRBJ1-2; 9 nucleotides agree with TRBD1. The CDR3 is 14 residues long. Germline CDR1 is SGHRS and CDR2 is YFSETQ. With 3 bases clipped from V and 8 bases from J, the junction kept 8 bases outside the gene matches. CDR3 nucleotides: TGCGCCAGCAGCTCAAGGGGGACAGGGCGCGGCTACACCTTC. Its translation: CASSSRGTGRGYTF.

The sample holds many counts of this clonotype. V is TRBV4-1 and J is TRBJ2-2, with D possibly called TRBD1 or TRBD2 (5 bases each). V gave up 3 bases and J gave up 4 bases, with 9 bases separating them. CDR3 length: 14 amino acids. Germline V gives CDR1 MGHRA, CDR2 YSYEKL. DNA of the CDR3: TGCGCCAGCAGCCAGGGGGACGGCACCGGGGAGCTGTTTTTT. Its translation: CASSQGDGTGELFF.

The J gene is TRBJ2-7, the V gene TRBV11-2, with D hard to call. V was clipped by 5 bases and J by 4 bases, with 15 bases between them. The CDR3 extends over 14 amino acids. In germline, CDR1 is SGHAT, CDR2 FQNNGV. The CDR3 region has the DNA TGTGCCAGCAGCACGAGAGGACCGACTTACGAGCAGTACTTC. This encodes CASSTRGPTYEQYF. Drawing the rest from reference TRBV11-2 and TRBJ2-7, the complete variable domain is EAGVAQSPRYKIIEKRQSVAFWCNPISGHATLYWYQQILGQGPKLLIQFQNNGVVDDSQLPKDRFSAERLKGVDSTLKIQPAKLEDSAVYLCASSTRGPTYEQYFGPGTRLTVT.

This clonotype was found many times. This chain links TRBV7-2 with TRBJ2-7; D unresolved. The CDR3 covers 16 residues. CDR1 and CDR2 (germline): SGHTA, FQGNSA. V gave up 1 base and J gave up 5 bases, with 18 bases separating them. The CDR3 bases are TGTGCCAGCAGCTTAGATCCCGTCGTCCGGGTGGACGAGCAGTACTTC. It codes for CASSLDPVVRVDEQYF.

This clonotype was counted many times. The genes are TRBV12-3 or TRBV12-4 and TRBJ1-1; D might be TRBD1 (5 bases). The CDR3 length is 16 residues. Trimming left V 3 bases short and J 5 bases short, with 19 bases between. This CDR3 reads CASSFRRRGGKTEAFF. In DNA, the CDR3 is TGTGCCAGCAGTTTTCGAAGGCGGGGCGGGAAAACTGAAGCTTTCTTT.

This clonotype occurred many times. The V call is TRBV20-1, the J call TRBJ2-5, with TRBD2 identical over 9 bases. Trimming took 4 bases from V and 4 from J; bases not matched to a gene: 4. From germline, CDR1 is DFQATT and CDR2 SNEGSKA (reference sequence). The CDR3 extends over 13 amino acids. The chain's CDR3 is CSANSGRVETQYF. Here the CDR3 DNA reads TGCAGTGCTAATAGCGGGAGAGTAGAGACCCAGTACTTC.

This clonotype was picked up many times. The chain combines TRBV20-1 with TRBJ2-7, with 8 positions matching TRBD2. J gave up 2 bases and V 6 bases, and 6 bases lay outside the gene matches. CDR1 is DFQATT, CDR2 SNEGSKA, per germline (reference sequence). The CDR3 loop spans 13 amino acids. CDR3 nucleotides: TGCAGTGCCCCAGCGGGAGTGACCTACGAGCAGTACTTC. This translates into CSAPAGVTYEQYF.

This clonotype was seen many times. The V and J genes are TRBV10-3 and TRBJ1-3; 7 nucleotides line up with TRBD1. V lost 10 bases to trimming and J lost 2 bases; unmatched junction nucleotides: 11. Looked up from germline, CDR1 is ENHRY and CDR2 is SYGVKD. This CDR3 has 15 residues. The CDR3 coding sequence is TGTGCCACCTGGACAGGAATTTACCCTGGAAACACCATATATTTT. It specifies CATWTGIYPGNTIYF.

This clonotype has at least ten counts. The CDR3, as DNA: TGTGCCAGCAGCTTCGGTTTCCTTGGAAGGATGGGGAAACTGTTTTTT. Translation: CASSFGFLGRMGKLFF. This chain links TRBV11-3 with TRBJ1-4; D unclear. Germline CDR1 is SGHNT and CDR2 is YENEEA. The ends were cut back, 3 bases at V and 11 bases at J, with 22 bases in the middle. The CDR3 runs to 16 residues.

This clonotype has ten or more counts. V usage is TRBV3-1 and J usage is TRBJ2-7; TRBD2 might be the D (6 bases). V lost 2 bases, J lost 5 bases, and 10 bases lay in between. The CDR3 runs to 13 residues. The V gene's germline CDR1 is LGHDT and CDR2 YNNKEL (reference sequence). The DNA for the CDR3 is TGTGCCAGCAGCCAACTGCGGGGCCACGAGCAGTACTTC. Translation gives CASSQLRGHEQYF.

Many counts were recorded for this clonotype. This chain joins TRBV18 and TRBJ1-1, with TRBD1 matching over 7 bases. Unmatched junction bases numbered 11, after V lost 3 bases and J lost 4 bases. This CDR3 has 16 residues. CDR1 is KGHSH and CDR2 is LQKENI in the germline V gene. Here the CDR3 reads CASSPDIAGGGTEAFF. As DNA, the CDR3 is TGTGCCAGCTCACCCGATATTGCAGGGGGTGGCACTGAAGCTTTCTTT. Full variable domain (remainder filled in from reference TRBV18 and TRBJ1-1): NAGVMQNPRHLVRRRGQEARLRCSPMKGHSHVYWYRQLPEEGLKFMVYLQKENIIDESGMPKERFSAEFPKEGPSILRIQQVVRGDSAAYFCASSPDIAGGGTEAFFGQGTRLTVV.